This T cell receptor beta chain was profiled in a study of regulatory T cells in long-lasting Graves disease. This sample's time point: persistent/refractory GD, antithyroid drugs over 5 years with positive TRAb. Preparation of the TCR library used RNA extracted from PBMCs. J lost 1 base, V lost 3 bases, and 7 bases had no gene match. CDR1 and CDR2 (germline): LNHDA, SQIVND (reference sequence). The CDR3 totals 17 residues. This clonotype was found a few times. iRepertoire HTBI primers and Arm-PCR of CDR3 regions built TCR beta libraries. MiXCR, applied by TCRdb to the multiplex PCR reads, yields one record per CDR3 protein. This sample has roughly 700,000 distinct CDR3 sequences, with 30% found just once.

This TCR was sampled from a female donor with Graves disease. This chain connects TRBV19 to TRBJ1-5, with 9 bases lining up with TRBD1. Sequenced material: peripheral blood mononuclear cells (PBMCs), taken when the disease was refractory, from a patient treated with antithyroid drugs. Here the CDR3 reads CASSIGTGRTSNQPQHF. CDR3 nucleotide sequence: TGTGCCAGTAGTATCGGGACAGGGAGGACGAGCAATCAGCCCCAGCATTTT. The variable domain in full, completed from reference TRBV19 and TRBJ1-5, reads DGGITQSPKYLFRKEGQNVTLSCEQNLNHDAMYWYRQDPGQGLRLIYYSQIVNDFQKGDIAEGYSVSREKKESFPLTVTSAQKNPTAFYLCASSIGTGRTSNQPQHFGDGTRLSIL.